The 9 T cell receptor beta chains presented below share a single source sample, sequenced in a study of blood T cells in healthy people across ages. A second PCR of 7 to 11 cycles used a sample-barcoded 5' primer and a J-beta primer mix. MiXCR, run by TCRdb on the 5' RACE reads, gives a single entry per CDR3 protein. The sample comprises approximately 800,000 distinct CDR3 sequences, roughly 50% of which are singletons, and over 20% rests with the top ten. Sequencing was done on a sample of blood. The receptors derive from a man aged 30 to 39 in good health.

The genes are TRBV4-2 and TRBJ2-3; 11 bases fit TRBD2. The germline V gene encodes CDR1 LGHNA and CDR2 YNFKEQ. V lost 2 bases to trimming and J lost 7 bases; unmatched junction nucleotides: 17. The CDR3 is 19 amino acids. The CDR3, as DNA: TGTGCCAGCAGCCAACCTACCGGGACTAGCGGTCCCAATGGATATACGCAGTATTTT. This translates into CASSQPTGTSGPNGYTQYF.

The chain uses TRBV12-5 and TRBJ2-5; D perhaps matches TRBD1 (5 bases). The germline V gene has CDR1 LGHNT and CDR2 FRNRAP. V lost 6 bases and J lost 1, with 18 bases in between. The CDR3 totals 16 residues. The CDR3 bases are TGTGCTAGTGGATATAGGTTCTCAGGGCGCCAAGAGACCCAGTACTTC. Translated, it gives CASGYRFSGRQETQYF.

The chain combines TRBV11-2 with TRBJ2-1; TRBD1 agrees at 10 bases. The V and J ends lost 5 bases and 8 bases, in that order; junction bases with no gene match: 9. CDR3 length: 15 amino acids. From germline, CDR1 is SGHAT and CDR2 FQNNGV. The CDR3 reads CASSPGTGVFYEQFF. The CDR3 coding sequence is TGTGCCAGCAGCCCCGGGACAGGGGTATTCTATGAGCAGTTCTTC. Looking up the rest from reference TRBV11-2 and TRBJ2-1 gives the full variable domain: EAGVAQSPRYKIIEKRQSVAFWCNPISGHATLYWYQQILGQGPKLLIQFQNNGVVDDSQLPKDRFSAERLKGVDSTLKIQPAKLEDSAVYLCASSPGTGVFYEQFFGPGTRLTVL.

This chain joins TRBV25-1 and TRBJ1-5, with D perhaps matching TRBD1 (5 bases). CDR3 length: 14 residues. Germline loops: CDR1 MGHDK, CDR2 SYGVNS. Trimming cost V 6 bases and J 4 bases, with 13 bases left between them. This CDR3 is CASRGSGNNQPQHF. The CDR3 DNA reads TGTGCCAGCAGAGGGTCAGGGAATAATCAGCCCCAGCATTTT. The whole variable domain, filled in from reference TRBV25-1 and TRBJ1-5, reads EADIYQTPRYLVIGTGKKITLECSQTMGHDKMYWYQQDPGMELHLIHYSYGVNSTEKGDLSSESTVSRIRTEHFPLTLESARPSHTSQYLCASRGSGNNQPQHFGDGTRLSIL.

The chain has TRBV19 and TRBJ1-1; tentatively, D is TRBD1 (5 bases). The CDR3 consists of 13 residues. Between the trimmed V and J ends, which lost 8 bases and 1 base, there was a span of 11 bases. CDR1 and CDR2 from the germline V gene are LNHDA and SQIVND (reference sequence). CDR3 sequence reads: CASGDQGNTEAFF. The CDR3 bases are TGTGCCAGTGGAGACCAGGGGAACACTGAAGCTTTCTTT.

V is TRBV12-1 and J is TRBJ2-1; TRBD1, the D gene given by the table, was not confirmed from the DNA. TRBV12-1 is reported as a pseudogene. The CDR3 extends over 17 amino acids. CDR3: CASSPFSTGSLHNEQFF. CDR3 sequence (DNA): TGTGCCAGCAGCCCATTCTCCACCGGGTCCCTTCACAATGAGCAGTTCTTC.

In this sample, this clonotype turned up a few times. The chain recombines TRBV4-2 with TRBJ2-7; D unresolved. The V end lost 0 bases, the J end lost 7 bases, and 10 bases lay between the germline ends. This CDR3 comprises 13 residues. CDR1 and CDR2 from the germline V gene are LGHNA and YNFKEQ. The DNA for the CDR3 is TGTGCCAGCAGCCAAGATTTTAGTGAGGAGCAGTACTTC. Translation gives CASSQDFSEEQYF.

The V call is TRBV14, the J call TRBJ2-3; D is perhaps TRBD1 (6 bases). The ends were cut back, 3 bases at V and 1 base at J, with 20 bases in the middle. This CDR3 region has 18 residues. Germline V gene data show CDR1 as SGHDN and CDR2 as FVKESK. This CDR3 is CASSHPGQTSLGTDTQYF. The CDR3 region has the DNA TGTGCCAGCAGCCATCCGGGACAAACGTCTCTTGGCACAGATACGCAGTATTTT.

The V and J genes are TRBV14 and TRBJ2-7; D remains ambiguous. Looked up from germline, CDR1 is SGHDN and CDR2 is FVKESK. V dropped 0 bases and J dropped 6 bases, with 12 bases sitting between them. The CDR3 covers 14 residues. The CDR3 sequence: CASSQDISVSEQYF. The CDR3 DNA reads as TGTGCCAGCAGCCAAGATATCTCGGTCTCCGAGCAGTACTTC.